This T cell receptor beta chain was sequenced during a study of blood T cell repertoires in COVID-19 (dated by TCRdb to 2018 to 2021). A note on the overall study: The collaborator samples originated in the United States, Italy and Spain and spanned the acute and convalescent phases of COVID-19. The material from the prospective study consisted of cDNA or gDNA derived from T cells, B-cell-depleted T cells, or PBMCs. Where available, HLA class I and class II types were taken from metadata supplied by the sample provider and were not determined by assay-based typing. The sample metadata nearly always contained a de-identified subject ID, COVID-19 status, age in years and sex. Samples came from the ongoing ImmuneRACE study (first 160 participants) plus 1,254 subjects from 6 global collaborators. A freely available public database, intended as a resource for researchers studying the immune response to SARS-CoV-2, is where the repertoires were released. Deeply sampled blood TCRbeta repertoires from subjects exposed to, actively infected with, or recovered from COVID-19 were included in the dataset.

About this clone itself: Its binding antigen is unknown. Base qualities are not at hand, and no much larger clone is one base apart.

Relative to germline, V is 6 bases shorter and J is 5 bases shorter, with 11 bases between their ends. Including the terminal cysteine and phenylalanine, the CDR3 comprises 13 residues. Solely the CDR3 DNA is kept, with 39 bases framed from the first base. TCRbeta CDR3 regions were amplified from genomic DNA using the immunoSEQ Assay, a bias-controlled multiplex PCR. Regarding the original processing steps: Within the assay, amplification of reference gene primers was used to estimate how many nucleated cells each sample contained. To quantify the absolute abundance of each unique TCRbeta CDR3 rearrangement, sequence reads were collapsed and filtered. For each sample, productive Simpson clonality was calculated by taking the square root of Simpson's diversity index across productive rearrangements. TCRdb carries this immuneACCESS record with in-frame sequences only. Its versions omit some clonotypes, under half of them owing to an unresolved V gene in the studies checked, with the rest unexplained. V and J calls and clone size come straight from that table; D and trimming were deduced from the DNA. The sample yields approximately 40,000 clones; roughly 89% were counted once. Roughly 4.3% of the sample is held by the ten biggest clonotypes.

The investigation overall reported the following: The amount of clinical and demographic metadata varied by source and participant and was provided uncurated.

One collaborating source in Seattle enrolled patients during active infection and followed them longitudinally through the course of disease. Collaborating institutions collected whole blood in K2EDTA tubes following their own protocols. For TCRbeta analysis, collaborators shipped samples as frozen whole blood, isolated PBMCs, or DNA extracted from either of those sample types. This TCR was recovered from a man aged 35-49 years with COVID-19, enrolled during active disease. The sequencing input was peripheral blood. The rearrangement combines TRBV12-3 or TRBV12-4 with TRBJ1-5; the D gene is perhaps TRBD1, on 6 matching bases. The sequenced DNA: TGTGCCAGCAGGGACAGTGCTCATCAGCCCCAGCATTTT. The translation is CASRDSAHQPQHF.